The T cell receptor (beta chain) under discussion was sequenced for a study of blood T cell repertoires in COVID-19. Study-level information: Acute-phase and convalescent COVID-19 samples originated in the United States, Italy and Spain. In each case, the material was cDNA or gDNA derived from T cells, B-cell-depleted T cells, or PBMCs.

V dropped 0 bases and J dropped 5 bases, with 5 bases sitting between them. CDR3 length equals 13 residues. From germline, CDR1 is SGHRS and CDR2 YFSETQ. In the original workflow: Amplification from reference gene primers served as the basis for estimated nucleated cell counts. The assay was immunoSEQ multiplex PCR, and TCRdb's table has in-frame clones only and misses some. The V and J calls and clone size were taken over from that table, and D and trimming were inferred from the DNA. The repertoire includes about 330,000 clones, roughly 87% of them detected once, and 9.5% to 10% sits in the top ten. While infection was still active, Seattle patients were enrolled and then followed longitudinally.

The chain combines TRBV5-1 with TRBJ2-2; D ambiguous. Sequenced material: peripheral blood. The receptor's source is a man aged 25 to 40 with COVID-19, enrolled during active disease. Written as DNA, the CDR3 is TGCGCCAGCAGCTTGGGCGTAACCGGGGAGCTGTTTTTT. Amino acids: CASSLGVTGELFF.